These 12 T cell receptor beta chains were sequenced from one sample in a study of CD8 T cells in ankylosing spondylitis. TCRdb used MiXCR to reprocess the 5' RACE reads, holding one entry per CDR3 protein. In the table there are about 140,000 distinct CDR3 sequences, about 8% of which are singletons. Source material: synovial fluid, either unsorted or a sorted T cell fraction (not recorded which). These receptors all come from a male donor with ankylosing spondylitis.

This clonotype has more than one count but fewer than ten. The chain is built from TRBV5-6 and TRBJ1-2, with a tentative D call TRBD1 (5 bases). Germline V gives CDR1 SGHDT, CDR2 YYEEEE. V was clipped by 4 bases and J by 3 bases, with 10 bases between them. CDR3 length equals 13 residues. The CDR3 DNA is TGTGCCAGCAGCATCGGGGCGTACTATGGCTACACCTTC. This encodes CASSIGAYYGYTF. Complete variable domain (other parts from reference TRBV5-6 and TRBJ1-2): DAGVTQSPTHLIKTRGQQVTLRCSPKSGHDTVSWYQQALGQGPQFIFQYYEEEERQRGNFPDRFSGHQFPNYSSELNVNALLLGDSALYLCASSIGAYYGYTFGSGTRLTVV.

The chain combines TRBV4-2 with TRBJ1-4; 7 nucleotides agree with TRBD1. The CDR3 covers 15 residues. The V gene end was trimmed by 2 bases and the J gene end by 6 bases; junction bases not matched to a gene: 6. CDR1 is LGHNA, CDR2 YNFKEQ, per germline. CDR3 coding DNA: TGTGCCAGCAGCCAACTCGACAGGGAGGATGAAAAACTGTTTTTT. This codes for CASSQLDREDEKLFF.

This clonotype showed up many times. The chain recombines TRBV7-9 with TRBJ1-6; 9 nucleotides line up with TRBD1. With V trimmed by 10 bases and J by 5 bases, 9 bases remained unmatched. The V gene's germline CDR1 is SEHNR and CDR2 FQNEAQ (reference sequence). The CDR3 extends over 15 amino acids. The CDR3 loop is CATLPRTGDNSPLHF. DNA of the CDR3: TGTGCCACCCTACCCCGGACAGGGGATAATTCACCCCTCCACTTT.

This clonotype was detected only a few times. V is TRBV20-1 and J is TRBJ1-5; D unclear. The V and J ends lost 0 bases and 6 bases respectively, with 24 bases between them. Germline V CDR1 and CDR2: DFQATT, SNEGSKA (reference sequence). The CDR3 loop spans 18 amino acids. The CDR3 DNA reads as TGCAGTGCTAGAGATCTACAAGCGCTGTACAGAATGAGTCAGCCCCAGCATTTT. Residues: CSARDLQALYRMSQPQHF.

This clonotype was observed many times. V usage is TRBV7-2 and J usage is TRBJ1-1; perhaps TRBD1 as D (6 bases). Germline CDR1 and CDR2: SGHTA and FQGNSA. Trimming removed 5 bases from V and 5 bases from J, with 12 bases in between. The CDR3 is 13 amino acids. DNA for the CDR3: TGTGCCAGCAGCGCACAGGGCTGGACTGAAGCTTTCTTT. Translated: CASSAQGWTEAFF.

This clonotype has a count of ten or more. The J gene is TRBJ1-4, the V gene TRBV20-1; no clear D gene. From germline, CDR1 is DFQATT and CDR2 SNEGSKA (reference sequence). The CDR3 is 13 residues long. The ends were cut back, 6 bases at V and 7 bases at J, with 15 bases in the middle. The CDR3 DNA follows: TGCAGTGCGAGTGATCGATCGGGTGAAAAACTGTTTTTT. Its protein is CSASDRSGEKLFF.

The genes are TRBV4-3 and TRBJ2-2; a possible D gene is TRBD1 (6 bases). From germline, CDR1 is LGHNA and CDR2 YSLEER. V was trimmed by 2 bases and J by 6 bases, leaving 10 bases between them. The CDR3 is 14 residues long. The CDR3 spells CASSQRTVPGELFF. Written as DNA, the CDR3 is TGCGCCAGCAGCCAACGGACAGTTCCCGGGGAGCTGTTTTTT.

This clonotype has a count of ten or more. This CDR3 reads CASSQVADTQYF. In DNA, the CDR3 is TGTGCCAGCAGCCAAGTGGCAGATACGCAGTATTTT. The rearrangement links TRBV3-1 to TRBJ2-3; D is unresolved. Trimming cost V 1 base and J 4 bases, with 3 bases left between them. CDR3 size: 12 residues. CDR1 is LGHDT, CDR2 YNNKEL, per germline (reference sequence).

CDR3 sequence (DNA): TGTGCCAGCAGCCCGCCTCACCGTGGAGGGGAAGCTTTCTTT. Protein sequence: CASSPPHRGGEAFF. This rearrangement joins TRBV7-2 to TRBJ1-1, with D uncertain. Germline V lookup: CDR1 SGHTA, CDR2 FQGNSA. The V gene lost 5 bases and the J gene lost 8 bases, with 18 bases spanning the gap. The CDR3 spans 14 residues.

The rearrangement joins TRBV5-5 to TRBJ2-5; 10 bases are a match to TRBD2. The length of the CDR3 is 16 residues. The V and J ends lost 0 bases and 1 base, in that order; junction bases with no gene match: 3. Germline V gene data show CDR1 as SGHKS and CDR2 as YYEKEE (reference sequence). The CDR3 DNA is TGTGCCAGCAGCTTGGCGGCTAGCGGGGGCCAAGAGACCCAGTACTTC. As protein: CASSLAASGGQETQYF.

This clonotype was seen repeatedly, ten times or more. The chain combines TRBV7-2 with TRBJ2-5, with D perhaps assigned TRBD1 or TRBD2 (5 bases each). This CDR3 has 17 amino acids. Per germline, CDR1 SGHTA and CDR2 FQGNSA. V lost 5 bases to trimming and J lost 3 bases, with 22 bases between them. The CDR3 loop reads CASSPKLGDLLKETQYF. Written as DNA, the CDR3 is TGTGCCAGCAGCCCGAAGTTAGGGGACCTTTTAAAAGAGACCCAGTACTTC.

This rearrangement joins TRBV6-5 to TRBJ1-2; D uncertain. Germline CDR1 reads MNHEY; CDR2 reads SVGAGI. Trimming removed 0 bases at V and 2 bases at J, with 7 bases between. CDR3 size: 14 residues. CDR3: CASSYSSRNYGYTF. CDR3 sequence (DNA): TGTGCCAGCAGTTACTCGAGTAGGAACTATGGCTACACCTTC.